This T cell receptor beta chain was profiled in a study of cytomegalovirus exposure and HLA in healthy donors. This clone was counted only a few times. Germline CDR1 is SGHTA and CDR2 is FQGTGA. Trimming removed 4 bases from V and 3 bases from J; junction bases left unmatched: 7. The CDR3 is made up of 15 amino acids. 13 Jbeta primers and 60 Vbeta primers were used for the PCR. Assay: immunoSEQ multiplex PCR; the TCRdb copy retains only in-frame clones and omits some. In the table there are roughly 110,000 clones, less than 85% of which are singletons. V usage is TRBV7-3 and J usage is TRBJ2-7; 9 nucleotides line up with TRBD2. This TCR was recovered from a man younger than 35 in good health and CMV-seronegative. Sequenced material: PBMCs. CDR3 sequence reads: CASSWSSGAFYEQYF. The CDR3, as DNA: TGTGCCAGCAGCTGGTCTAGCGGGGCTTTCTACGAGCAGTACTTC.